This T cell receptor (beta chain) was identified during a study of human T cells and chemical hapten exposure. This clonotype was counted a few times. Its specificity is unknown. Time point indicated: patch test 1, 2 weeks after DPC sensitization. Treatment specified: therapeutic diphenylcyclopropenone sensitization with weekly scalp DPC. Donors, patients with alopecia ranging from 18 to 70 years old and judged suitable for DPC, provided samples. Unfractionated whole blood served as the source for total RNA extraction. Study conclusions and caveats: There was no change with DPC sensitization in TCRs above 1 in 1000 frequency.

Study processing details: Sequenced samples showed a median of approximately 100,000 TCRs each, with counts running from roughly 23,000 to 700,000. Via MiXCR, TCRdb re-called the RACE reads, giving one row per CDR3 protein. TCRdb's processing, not the authors' own work, is the source of the V and J calls. Here the sample spans 85,000 or so distinct CDR3 sequences, 9.5% to 12% being singletons. Germline V gene data show CDR1 as KGHSH and CDR2 as LQKENI. V was pared by 5 bases and J by 2 bases, with 6 bases between. The CDR3 has 12 residues. The sequencing used whole blood, collected in connection with sensitization to the hapten diphenylcyclopropenone (DPC). This sequence joins TRBV18 and TRBJ1-1; D unresolved. This clonotype was obtained from a woman aged 45-65 years with alopecia areata. Some clones in this sample may be carry-over from other donors' samples. The CDR3: CASSGGNTEAFF. As DNA, the CDR3 is TGTGCCAGCTCAGGAGGAAACACTGAAGCTTTCTTT.